The 5 T cell receptor beta chains below come from one sample, sequenced in a study of cytomegalovirus exposure and HLA in healthy donors. With 60 Vbeta and 13 Jbeta primers, the PCR was carried out. Generated by immunoSEQ multiplex PCR, the TCRdb table keeps only in-frame clones and is missing some. The table shows 110,000 to 150,000 clones, with more than 9.5% occurring only once. Material for sequencing was PBMCs. These receptors originate from a man in his forties or fifties in good health and CMV-seronegative.

The V and J genes are TRBV7-6 and TRBJ1-2, with D possibly TRBD1 on 6 matching bases. V lost 5 bases, J lost 8 bases, and 18 bases lay in between. Germline CDR1 and CDR2: SGHVS and FNYEAQ. The CDR3 loop spans 14 amino acids. In nucleotides, the CDR3 is TGTGCCAGCAGCCCCGCGGGGGCCGATCGCGGCTACACCTTC. Translated: CASSPAGADRGYTF. Together with reference TRBV7-6 and TRBJ1-2, the CDR3 gives the full variable domain: GAGVSQSPRYKVTKRGQDVALRCDPISGHVSLYWYRQALGQGPEFLTYFNYEAQQDKSGLPNDRFSAERPEGSISTLTIQRTEQRDSAMYRCASSPAGADRGYTFGSGTRLTVV.

The genes are TRBV5-8 and TRBJ2-4; D ambiguous. CDR1 and CDR2 (germline): SGHTS, YDEGEE. The CDR3 totals 11 residues. The germline V and J ends were trimmed by 6 bases and 3 bases, with 4 bases remaining between them. Here the CDR3 DNA reads TGTGCCAGCATCGTCAAAAACATTCAGTACTTC. Encoded protein: CASIVKNIQYF.

This clone was detected a few times. This rearrangement joins TRBV7-9 to TRBJ1-6; 8 nucleotides line up with TRBD1. The CDR3 runs to 14 residues. Germline CDR1 reads SEHNR; CDR2 reads FQNEAQ (reference sequence). J gave up 7 bases and V 5 bases, and 4 bases lay outside the gene matches. The CDR3 region is CASSPQGANSPLHF. The CDR3 coding sequence is TGTGCCAGCAGCCCCCAGGGGGCCAATTCACCCCTCCACTTT. Full variable domain (rest looked up from reference TRBV7-9 and TRBJ1-6): DTGVSQNPRHKITKRGQNVTFRCDPISEHNRLYWYRQTLGQGPEFLTYFQNEAQLEKSRLLSDRFSAERPKGSFSTLEIQRTEQGDSAMYLCASSPQGANSPLHFGNGTRLTVT.

The chain joins TRBV5-6 to TRBJ2-1; possibly TRBD1 for D (5 bases). This CDR3 has 14 residues. CDR1 is SGHDT, CDR2 YYEEEE, per germline. Between the trimmed V and J ends, which lost 1 base and 6 bases, there was a span of 11 bases. CDR3 sequence (DNA): TGTGCCAGCAGCTTGAATTTGGGGCCCAATGAGCAGTTCTTC. It encodes CASSLNLGPNEQFF.

This clone was recorded a few times. The V and J genes are TRBV4-2 and TRBJ2-5, with a weak D call TRBD2 (6 bases). Germline CDR1 is LGHNA and CDR2 is YNFKEQ. V lost 6 bases and J lost 2, with 16 bases in between. The CDR3 loop spans 15 amino acids. The CDR3 is CASSRGTGDQETQYF. CDR3 DNA: TGTGCCAGCAGTCGGGGTACGGGGGATCAAGAGACCCAGTACTTC.